Below are 27 T cell receptor beta chains sequenced from a single sample in a study of blood T cell repertoires in COVID-19. The method was immunoSEQ multiplex PCR; TCRdb's version includes in-frame clones alone and lacks a portion of them. Counted here are 100,000 to 110,000 clones, more than 75% occurring once; the ten biggest clones make up about 13%. The sequenced sample consisted of peripheral blood. The source of these receptors is a human donor in a cohort sampled during active COVID-19.

The chain joins TRBV7-6 to TRBJ2-2, with D unresolved. V lost 4 bases and J lost 1, with 16 bases in between. The CDR3 length is 17 residues. Germline CDR1 and CDR2: SGHVS and FNYEAQ. CDR3 sequence reads: CASSSQDILLNTGELFF. As DNA, the CDR3 is TGTGCCAGCAGCTCCCAAGACATTTTGTTGAACACCGGGGAGCTGTTTTTT.

The chain uses TRBV9 and TRBJ1-2, with TRBD1 matching 8 bases. CDR3 length equals 14 residues. The V gene end was trimmed by 2 bases and the J gene end by 7 bases; junction bases not matched to a gene: 7. Germline-derived CDR1 and CDR2 are SGDLS and YYNGEE. CDR3 residues: CASSVDRGGSGYTF. The CDR3 DNA sequence: TGTGCCAGCAGCGTCGACAGGGGTGGCTCTGGCTACACCTTC.

This chain connects TRBV7-2 to TRBJ2-1; D unresolved. The CDR3 is made up of 15 amino acids. V lost 6 bases and J lost 4, with 16 bases in between. CDR1 and CDR2 from the germline V gene are SGHTA and FQGNSA. The CDR3 DNA is TGTGCCAGCAGGTTAAGCTACGGTTTTTACAATGAGCAGTTCTTC. Amino acid sequence: CASRLSYGFYNEQFF.

The J gene is TRBJ2-1, the V gene TRBV27; 10 bases fit TRBD2. This CDR3 is 15 amino acids long. The V gene's germline CDR1 is MNHEY and CDR2 SMNVEV (reference sequence). J gave up 1 base and V 7 bases, and 4 bases lay outside the gene matches. The CDR3: CASKGLASSYNEQFF. The CDR3 DNA reads TGTGCCAGCAAGGGACTAGCGAGTTCCTACAATGAGCAGTTCTTC.

V is TRBV10-2 and J is TRBJ2-6; 14 nucleotides line up with TRBD2. V was pared by 2 bases and J by 3 bases, with 6 bases of the junction left unmatched. There are 19 residues in the CDR3. Germline V gene data show CDR1 as WSHSY and CDR2 as SAAADI. This chain's CDR3 is CASSERTSGRSFGANVLTF. The DNA for the CDR3 is TGCGCCAGCAGTGAGAGGACTAGCGGGAGGAGTTTTGGGGCCAACGTCCTGACTTTC.

This clone was observed a handful of times. J is TRBJ1-6 and V is TRBV10-2, with TRBD1 matching 9 bases. Germline V gene sequence: CDR1 WSHSY, CDR2 SAAADI. CDR3 size: 13 residues. V dropped 7 bases and J dropped 7; count of bases not matched to a gene: 2. The CDR3 reads CASKDRGNSPLHF. CDR3 bases: TGCGCCAGCAAGGACAGGGGCAATTCACCCCTCCACTTT.

The sample holds one count of this clone. The chain combines TRBV19 with TRBJ2-1, with 8 bases matching TRBD2. Germline V lookup: CDR1 LNHDA, CDR2 SQIVND (reference sequence). Trimming cost V 7 bases and J 6 bases; bases outside gene matches: 11. CDR3 length: 15 amino acids. DNA of the CDR3: TGTGCCAGTACCCTAAAGCGGGAGAATTTCAATGAGCAGTTCTTC. This sequence encodes CASTLKRENFNEQFF.

The rearrangement joins TRBV5-4 to TRBJ2-5, with D perhaps TRBD2 (5 bases). This CDR3 spans 13 amino acids. The germline V gene encodes CDR1 SGHNT and CDR2 YYREEE (reference sequence). Trimming took off 1 base at V and 14 bases at J, with 18 bases between the two ends. For the CDR3, the DNA is TGTGCCAGCAGCTTGCCGGGATTTTCATATCCCTACTTC. Its translation is CASSLPGFSYPYF.

In DNA, the CDR3 is TGTGCCAGCAGACTAGCGGGGGGTAAAGATACGCAGTATTTT. The encoded protein is CASRLAGGKDTQYF. The genes are TRBV7-2 and TRBJ2-3; TRBD2 agrees at 12 bases. V shed 6 bases and J 5 bases; nucleotides not matched to a gene: 3. CDR1 is SGHTA, CDR2 FQGNSA, per germline. The CDR3 runs 14 residues.

The V and J genes are TRBV11-2 and TRBJ2-3; unclear D gene. This CDR3 is 15 amino acids long. CDR1 SGHAT and CDR2 FQNNGV come from the germline V gene. Deletions cut 1 base from V and 5 bases from J, with 13 bases between. The CDR3 sequence: CASSLGSLRGDTQYF. CDR3 in DNA: TGTGCCAGCAGCTTAGGTTCCCTCCGCGGAGATACGCAGTATTTT.

This chain joins TRBV5-4 and TRBJ2-2; 9 nucleotides line up with TRBD2. V was pared by 1 base and J by 7 bases, with 5 bases of the junction left unmatched. The CDR3 runs 15 residues. The germline V gene encodes CDR1 SGHNT and CDR2 YYREEE (reference sequence). For the CDR3, the DNA is TGTGCCAGCAGCTTGCCTAGCGGGGATAGCGGGGAGCTGTTTTTT. Translating it yields CASSLPSGDSGELFF.

This chain joins TRBV6-2 or TRBV6-3 and TRBJ1-5; 8 bases match TRBD1. CDR3 length: 16 amino acids. Trimming at V came to 3 bases and at J to 0 bases, leaving 4 bases not matched to a gene. In germline, CDR1 is MNHEY, CDR2 SVGEGT. The CDR3 DNA sequence: TGTGCCAGCAGTTATCGGACAGGGCGTAGCAATCAGCCCCAGCATTTT. Its translation is CASSYRTGRSNQPQHF.

In its sample, this clone was seen once. The V gene is TRBV5-1, the J gene TRBJ1-2; 8 positions match TRBD1. The germline V gene encodes CDR1 SGHRS and CDR2 YFSETQ. The CDR3 has 15 amino acids. V dropped 2 bases and J dropped 1; count of bases not matched to a gene: 4. This CDR3 reads CASSLSQGVNYGYTF. Here the CDR3 DNA reads TGCGCCAGCAGCTTATCACAGGGGGTTAACTATGGCTACACCTTC.

This chain uses TRBV3-1 (or the pseudogene TRBV3-2) with TRBJ2-1; 7 nucleotides line up with TRBD1. Germline trimming cut 2 bases from V and 5 bases from J; bases unmatched to any gene: 3. The CDR3 spans 14 residues. From germline, CDR1 is LGHDT and CDR2 YNNKEL (reference sequence). The CDR3 DNA sequence: TGTGCCAGCAGCCAAAGGGACAGTGACAATGAGCAGTTCTTC. This translates into CASSQRDSDNEQFF.

The chain couples TRBV6-2 or TRBV6-3 to TRBJ2-1, with a possible D match to TRBD1 (5 bases). CDR1 and CDR2 (germline): MNHEY, SVGEGT. V lost 2 bases to trimming and J lost 7 bases, with 9 bases between them. CDR3 size: 13 residues. Here the CDR3 reads CASSYMGRNEQFF. DNA of the CDR3: TGTGCCAGCAGTTACATGGGGCGGAATGAGCAGTTCTTC.

The V and J genes are TRBV13 and TRBJ1-2; the match to TRBD1 covers 7 bases. Germline CDR1 is PRHDT and CDR2 is FYEKMQ (reference sequence). J gave up 0 bases and V 2 bases, and 6 bases lay outside the gene matches. This CDR3 contains 16 residues. CDR3 sequence reads: CASSLSGTASNYGYTF. The DNA of the CDR3 is TGTGCCAGCAGCTTATCCGGGACAGCCTCTAACTATGGCTACACCTTC.

The chain recombines TRBV5-4 with TRBJ2-3; TRBD2 agrees at 14 bases. V shed 0 bases and J 6 bases; nucleotides not matched to a gene: 6. The CDR3 runs to 17 residues. Per germline, CDR1 SGHNT and CDR2 YYREEE (reference sequence). CDR3 region: CASSLVGLAGARDTQYF. The CDR3, as DNA: TGTGCCAGCAGCTTGGTGGGACTAGCGGGAGCCCGCGATACGCAGTATTTT.

The chain combines TRBV6-5 with TRBJ1-2; TRBD1 aligns across 7 bases. Germline V lookup: CDR1 MNHEY, CDR2 SVGAGI. Trimming removed 7 bases from V and 7 bases from J; junction bases left unmatched: 15. The CDR3 is made up of 15 amino acids. The CDR3 sequence is CASNDRKGAAGGYTF. The CDR3 nucleotides read TGTGCCAGCAACGACCGAAAGGGGGCGGCAGGTGGCTACACCTTC.

The rearrangement joins TRBV5-4 to TRBJ2-1; 9 bases map to TRBD1. The CDR3 consists of 16 residues. Unmatched junction bases numbered 7, after V lost 4 bases and J lost 2 bases. Germline V gene lookup returns CDR1 SGHNT and CDR2 YYREEE (reference sequence). CDR3 DNA sequence: TGTGCCAGCAGCCTCGGGACAGGGAAACCCTACAATGAGCAGTTCTTC. Translating gives CASSLGTGKPYNEQFF.

J is TRBJ1-2 and V is TRBV6-5; 9 bases align to TRBD1. After removal of 6 bases from V and 6 bases from J, the junction contained 11 bases not matched to a gene. CDR3 size: 15 residues. The V gene's germline CDR1 is MNHEY and CDR2 SVGAGI. The CDR3 sequence is CASRDAVGQGNGYTF. For the CDR3, the DNA is TGTGCCAGCAGAGACGCCGTGGGACAGGGTAATGGCTACACCTTC.

The chain has TRBV3-1 (or the pseudogene TRBV3-2) and TRBJ1-1; no clear D gene. The CDR3 runs to 12 residues. Germline V gives CDR1 LGHDT, CDR2 YNNKEL (reference sequence). Trimming stripped 3 bases from V and 3 bases from J, with 5 bases between. CDR3 DNA sequence: TGTGCCAGCAGCCACACAGACACTGAAGCTTTCTTT. This gives the protein CASSHTDTEAFF.

V and J are TRBV4-3 and TRBJ1-4; 7 bases align to TRBD1. The CDR3 totals 17 residues. The V gene's germline CDR1 is LGHNA and CDR2 YSLEER. After removal of 4 bases from V and 7 bases from J, the junction contained 15 bases not matched to a gene. The CDR3 spells CASSPSPPGGGIEKLFF. The CDR3 nucleotides read TGCGCCAGCAGCCCGTCCCCCCCCGGAGGGGGCATTGAAAAACTGTTTTTT.

This clone has only one observation. This chain connects TRBV10-2 to TRBJ1-1, with D possibly matching TRBD1 (5 bases). Trimming stripped 6 bases from V and 0 bases from J, with 5 bases between. CDR3 length: 12 amino acids. Germline values: CDR1 WSHSY, CDR2 SAAADI. This CDR3 reads CASRTVNTEAFF. The DNA for the CDR3 is TGCGCCAGCAGGACAGTGAACACTGAAGCTTTCTTT.

This chain uses TRBV11-2 with TRBJ2-1; TRBD1 aligns across 7 bases. V lost 5 bases to trimming and J lost 6 bases; unmatched junction nucleotides: 10. The germline CDR1 and CDR2 sequences are SGHAT and FQNNGV. The CDR3 contains 15 residues. The CDR3 is CASSPTWAGGNEQFF. The DNA of the CDR3 is TGTGCCAGCAGCCCTACCTGGGCAGGGGGCAATGAGCAGTTCTTC.

The chain carries TRBV7-8 and TRBJ2-3; D possibly corresponds to TRBD2 (6 bases). Trimming shortened V by 5 bases and J by 0 bases, and 9 bases separated the two germline ends. The CDR3 has 14 amino acids. Germline lookup yields CDR1 SGHVS and CDR2 FQNEAQ. CDR3 in DNA: TGTGCCAGCAGCGACGGGACTAGCACAGATACGCAGTATTTT. Protein sequence: CASSDGTSTDTQYF.

The chain has TRBV6-6 and TRBJ1-6; D might be TRBD1 (5 bases). The CDR3 has 14 residues. V lost 0 bases to trimming and J lost 9 bases, with 9 bases between them. CDR1 and CDR2 from the germline V gene are MNHNY and SVGAGI (reference sequence). The CDR3 region is CASSYSGAVSPLHF. The CDR3 DNA is TGTGCCAGCAGTTACTCAGGGGCGGTTTCACCCCTCCACTTT.

The chain joins TRBV7-2 to TRBJ2-6; 7 bases align to TRBD1. The V and J ends lost 2 bases and 3 bases, in that order; junction bases with no gene match: 7. The CDR3 has 17 amino acids. Germline V gives CDR1 SGHTA, CDR2 FQGNSA. CDR3 bases: TGTGCCAGCAGCTTATTCAACAGGGGTAGTGGGGCCAACGTCCTGACTTTC. This gives the protein CASSLFNRGSGANVLTF.